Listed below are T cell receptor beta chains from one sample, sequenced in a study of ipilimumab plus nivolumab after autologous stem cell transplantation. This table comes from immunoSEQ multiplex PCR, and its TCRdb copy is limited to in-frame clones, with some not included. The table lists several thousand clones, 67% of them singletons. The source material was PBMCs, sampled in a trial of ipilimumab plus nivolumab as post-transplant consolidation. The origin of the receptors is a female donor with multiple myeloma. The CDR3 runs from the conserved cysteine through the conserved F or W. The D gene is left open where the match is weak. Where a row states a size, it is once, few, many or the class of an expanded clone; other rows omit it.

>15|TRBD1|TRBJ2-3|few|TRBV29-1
TGCAGCGCATCACGGGACAGGGGGGGAGTAGATACGCAGTATTTT
CSASRDRGGVDTQYF
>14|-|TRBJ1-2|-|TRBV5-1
TGCGCCAGCAGCTTGGACCGAGGCCCCTATGGCTACACCTTC
CASSLDRGPYGYTF
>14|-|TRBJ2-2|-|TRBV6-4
TGTGCCAGCAGTGACTCCTCGAACACCGGGGAGCTGTTTTTT
CASSDSSNTGELFF
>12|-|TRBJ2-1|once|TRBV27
TGTGCCAGCAGCCACCCCTTGAATGAGCAGTTCTTC
CASSHPLNEQFF
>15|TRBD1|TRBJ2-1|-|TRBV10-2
TGCGCCAGCAGAAGGGGACAGGGAAGAAGGAATGAGCAGTTCTTC
CASRRGQGRRNEQFF
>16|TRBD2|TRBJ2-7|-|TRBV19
TGTGCCAGTAGTAGGCTAGCGGGAGAGGGACGGGACGAGCAGTACTTC
CASSRLAGEGRDEQYF
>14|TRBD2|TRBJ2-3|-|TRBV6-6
TGTGCCAGCAGGACTAGCGGGAGGGCAGATACGCAGTATTTT
CASRTSGRADTQYF
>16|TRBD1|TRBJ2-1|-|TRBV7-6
TGTGCCAGCAGCTTAAGTTGGGACAGGGGAGAGAATGAGCAGTTCTTC
CASSLSWDRGENEQFF
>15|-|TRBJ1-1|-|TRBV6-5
TGTGCCAGCAGTTTCCCCGGACGGTTGAACACTGAAGCTTTCTTT
CASSFPGRLNTEAFF
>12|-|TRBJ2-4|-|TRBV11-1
TGTGCCAGCAGCTCGTGGGGGCCTATTCAGTACTTC
CASSSWGPIQYF
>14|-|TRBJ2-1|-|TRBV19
TGTGCCAGTAGTAATGGCGGGACGTCCGCTGAGCAGTTCTTC
CASSNGGTSAEQFF
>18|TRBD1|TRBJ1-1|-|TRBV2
TGTGCCAGCAGTGAGGAAGGGCGTGGAGGGACAGGGGACACTGAAGCTTTCTTT
CASSEEGRGGTGDTEAFF
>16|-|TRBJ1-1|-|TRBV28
TGTGCCAGCAGTTTATTCCACGGTCCGGGGAACACTGAAGCTTTCTTT
CASSLFHGPGNTEAFF
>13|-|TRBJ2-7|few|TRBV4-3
TGCGCCAGCAGCCCTGGACCCGACTACGAGCAGTACTTC
CASSPGPDYEQYF
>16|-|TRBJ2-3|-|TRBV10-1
TGCGCCAGCAGTGAGTCCAGCGGAGGAGGCGCAGATACGCAGTATTTT
CASSESSGGGADTQYF